The clone carrying this T cell receptor (beta chain) was found a few times. Antigen unknown. This record belongs to a study of OX40 agonist ivuxolimab in advanced cancers. Study at large: Partial responses were achieved by three patients: one hepatocellular carcinoma, two cutaneous melanoma. General study results and limits: The average count of expanded clones was higher among CD8+ T cells than among CD4+.

The data were produced by immunoSEQ multiplex PCR, yet TCRdb's version contains in-frame clones alone and is incomplete. The sample holds approximately 50,000 clones; 60% to 80% are singletons and the top ten take 3.9%. V was clipped by 3 bases and J by 1 base, with 6 bases between them. The germline V gene has CDR1 MNHNS and CDR2 SASEGT. CDR3 length equals 13 residues. The gene calls are TRBV6-1 and TRBJ1-1, with D possibly being TRBD1 (6 bases). Sequenced material: CD4+ or CD8+ T cells sorted from blood, taken in a trial of the OX40 agonist ivuxolimab. This clonotype was sampled from an adult with an advanced solid tumor such as melanoma, head and neck, liver or kidney cancer. The CDR3 is CASSDRGNTEAFF. The CDR3 DNA reads TGTGCCAGCAGTGACAGGGGGAACACTGAAGCTTTCTTT.